This T cell receptor beta chain was captured by sequencing in a study of CD8+ T cells in alopecia areata. Study results and caveats: The study found higher clonality in lesional than normal scalp, especially in alopecia totalis/universalis.

Isolation of CD4+ and CD8+ T cells from PBMCs was achieved by sorting. cDNA serving as the sequencing template came from extracted, reverse transcribed RNA. The data were produced by immunoSEQ multiplex PCR, yet TCRdb's version contains in-frame clones alone and is incomplete. Of approximately 150,000 clones in the sample, about 54% were seen once. This clone came up a few times. Its antigen is currently unknown. There are 11 residues in the CDR3. Trimming removed 4 bases from V and 7 bases from J, with 7 bases in between. The germline V gene encodes CDR1 SQVTM and CDR2 ANQGSEA. Sequenced input: CD4+ T cells sorted from blood. This receptor was taken from a human donor in good health. The J gene is TRBJ2-2, the V gene TRBV29-1; D is unresolved. The CDR3 sequence is CSVGSFGELFF. The CDR3 DNA is TGCAGCGTTGGTTCATTCGGGGAGCTGTTTTTT.